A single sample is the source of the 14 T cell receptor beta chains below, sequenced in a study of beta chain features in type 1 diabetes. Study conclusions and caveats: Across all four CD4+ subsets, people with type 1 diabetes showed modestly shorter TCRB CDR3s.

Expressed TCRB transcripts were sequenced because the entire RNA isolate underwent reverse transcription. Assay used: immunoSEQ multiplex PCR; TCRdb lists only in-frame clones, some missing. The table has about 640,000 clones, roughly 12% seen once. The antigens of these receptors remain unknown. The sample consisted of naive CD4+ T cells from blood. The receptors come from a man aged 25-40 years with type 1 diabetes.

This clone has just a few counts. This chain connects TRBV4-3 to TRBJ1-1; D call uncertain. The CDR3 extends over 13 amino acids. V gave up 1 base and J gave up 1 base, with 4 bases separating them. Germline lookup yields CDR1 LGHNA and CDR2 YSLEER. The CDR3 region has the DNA TGCGCCAGCAGCCAAGGGAAGAACACTGAAGCTTTCTTT. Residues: CASSQGKNTEAFF.

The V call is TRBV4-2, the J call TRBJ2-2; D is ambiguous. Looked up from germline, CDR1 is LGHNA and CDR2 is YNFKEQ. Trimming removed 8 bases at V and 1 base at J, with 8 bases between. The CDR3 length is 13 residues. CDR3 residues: CASVPGNTGELFF. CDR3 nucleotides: TGTGCCAGCGTGCCAGGGAACACCGGGGAGCTGTTTTTT.

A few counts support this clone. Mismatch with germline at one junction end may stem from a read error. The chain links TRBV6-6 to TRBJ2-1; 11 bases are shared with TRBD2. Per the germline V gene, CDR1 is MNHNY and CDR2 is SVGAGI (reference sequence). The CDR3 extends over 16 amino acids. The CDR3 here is CASSYSEQLAGAPGVF. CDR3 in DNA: TGTGCCAGCAGTTACTCGGAACAACTAGCGGGGGCTCCCGGGGTCTTC.

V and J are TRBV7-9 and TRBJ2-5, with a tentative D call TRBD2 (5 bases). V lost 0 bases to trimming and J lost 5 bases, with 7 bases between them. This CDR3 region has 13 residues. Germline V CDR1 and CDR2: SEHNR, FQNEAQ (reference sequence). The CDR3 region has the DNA TGTGCCAGCAGCTTAGCTCCTAGCGAGACCCAGTACTTC. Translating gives CASSLAPSETQYF.

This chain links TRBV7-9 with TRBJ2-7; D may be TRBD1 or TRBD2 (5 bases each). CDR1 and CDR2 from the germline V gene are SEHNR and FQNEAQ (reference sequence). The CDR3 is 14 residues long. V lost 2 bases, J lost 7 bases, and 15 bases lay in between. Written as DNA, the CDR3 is TGTGCCAGCAGCTTATACCGGGACGGATCTGAGCAGTACTTC. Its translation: CASSLYRDGSEQYF.

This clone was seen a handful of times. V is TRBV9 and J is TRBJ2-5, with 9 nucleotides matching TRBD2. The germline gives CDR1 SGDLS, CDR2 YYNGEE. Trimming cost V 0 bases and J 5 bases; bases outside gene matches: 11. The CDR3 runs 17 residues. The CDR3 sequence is CASSVGVAGAPGETQYF. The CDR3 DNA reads TGTGCCAGCAGCGTAGGAGTAGCGGGGGCGCCAGGGGAGACCCAGTACTTC. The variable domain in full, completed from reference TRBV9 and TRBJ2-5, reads DSGVTQTPKHLITATGQRVTLRCSPRSGDLSVYWYQQSLDQGLQFLIQYYNGEERAKGNILERFSAQQFPDLHSELNLSSLELGDSALYFCASSVGVAGAPGETQYFGPGTRLLVL.

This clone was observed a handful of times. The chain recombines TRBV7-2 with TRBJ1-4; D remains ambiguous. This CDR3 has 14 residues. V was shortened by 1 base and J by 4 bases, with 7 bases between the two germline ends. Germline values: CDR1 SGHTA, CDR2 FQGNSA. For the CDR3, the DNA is TGTGCCAGCAGCTTAGGGGGTCTTAATGAAAAACTGTTTTTT. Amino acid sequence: CASSLGGLNEKLFF.

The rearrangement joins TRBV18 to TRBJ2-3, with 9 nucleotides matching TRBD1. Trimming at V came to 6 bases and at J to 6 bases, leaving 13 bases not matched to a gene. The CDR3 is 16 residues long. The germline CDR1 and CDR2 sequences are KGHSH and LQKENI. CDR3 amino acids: CASSQSPRTGADTQYF. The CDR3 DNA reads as TGTGCCAGCTCGCAGAGTCCGAGGACAGGGGCCGATACGCAGTATTTT.

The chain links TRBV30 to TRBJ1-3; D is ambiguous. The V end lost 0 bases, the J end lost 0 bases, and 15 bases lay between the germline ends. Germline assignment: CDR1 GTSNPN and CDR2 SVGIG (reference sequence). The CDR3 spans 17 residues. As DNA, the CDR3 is TGTGCCTGGAGTGTCGGAGGCAGACGGCCCTCTGGAAACACCATATATTTT. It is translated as CAWSVGGRRPSGNTIYF.

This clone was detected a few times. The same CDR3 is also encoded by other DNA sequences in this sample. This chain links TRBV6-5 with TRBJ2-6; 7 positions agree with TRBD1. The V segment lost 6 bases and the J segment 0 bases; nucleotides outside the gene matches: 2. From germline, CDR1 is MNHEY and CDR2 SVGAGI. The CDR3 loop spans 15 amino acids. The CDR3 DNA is TGTGCCAGCAGGACAGGGAGCTCTGGGGCCAACGTCCTGACTTTC. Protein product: CASRTGSSGANVLTF.

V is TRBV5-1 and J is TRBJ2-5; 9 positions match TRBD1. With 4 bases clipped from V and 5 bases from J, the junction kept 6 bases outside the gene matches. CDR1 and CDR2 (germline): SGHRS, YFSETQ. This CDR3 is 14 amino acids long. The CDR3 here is CASSEGQGGETQYF. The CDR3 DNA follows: TGCGCCAGCAGCGAGGGACAGGGCGGGGAGACCCAGTACTTC.

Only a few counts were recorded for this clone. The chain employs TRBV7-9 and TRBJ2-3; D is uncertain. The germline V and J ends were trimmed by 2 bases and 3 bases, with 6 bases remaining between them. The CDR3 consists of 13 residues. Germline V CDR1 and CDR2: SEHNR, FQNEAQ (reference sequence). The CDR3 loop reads CASSLYGTDTQYF. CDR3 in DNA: TGTGCCAGCAGCTTATATGGAACAGATACGCAGTATTTT.

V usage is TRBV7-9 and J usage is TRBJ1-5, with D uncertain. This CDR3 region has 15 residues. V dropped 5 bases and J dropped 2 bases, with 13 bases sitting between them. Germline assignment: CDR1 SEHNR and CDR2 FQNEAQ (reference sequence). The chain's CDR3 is CASSPQDGGNQPQHF. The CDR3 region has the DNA TGTGCCAGCAGCCCTCAGGATGGGGGCAATCAGCCCCAGCATTTT.

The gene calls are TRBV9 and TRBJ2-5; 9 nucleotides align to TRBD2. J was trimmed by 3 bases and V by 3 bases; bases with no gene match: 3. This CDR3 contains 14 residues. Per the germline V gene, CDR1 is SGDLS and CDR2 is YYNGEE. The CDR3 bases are TGTGCCAGCAGCGCTTTAGCGGGGGAAGAGACCCAGTACTTC. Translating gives CASSALAGEETQYF.